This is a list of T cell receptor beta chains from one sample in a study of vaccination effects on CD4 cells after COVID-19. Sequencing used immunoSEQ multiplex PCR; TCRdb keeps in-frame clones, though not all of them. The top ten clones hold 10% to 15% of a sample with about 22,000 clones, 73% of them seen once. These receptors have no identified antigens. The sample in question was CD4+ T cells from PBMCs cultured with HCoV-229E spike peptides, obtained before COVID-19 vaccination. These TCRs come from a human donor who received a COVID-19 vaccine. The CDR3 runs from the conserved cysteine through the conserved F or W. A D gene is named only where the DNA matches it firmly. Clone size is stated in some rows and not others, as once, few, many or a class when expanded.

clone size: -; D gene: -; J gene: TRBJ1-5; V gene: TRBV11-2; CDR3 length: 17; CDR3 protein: CASSLGTLGGNNQPQHF; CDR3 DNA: TGTGCCAGCAGCTTAGGTACGTTGGGAGGAAACAATCAGCCCCAGCATTTT
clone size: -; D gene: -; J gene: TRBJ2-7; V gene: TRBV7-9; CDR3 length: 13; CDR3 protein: CASSSEKYYEQYF; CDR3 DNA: TGTGCCAGCAGCTCAGAAAAATACTACGAGCAGTACTTC
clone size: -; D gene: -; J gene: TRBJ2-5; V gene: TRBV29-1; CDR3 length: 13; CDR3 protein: CSVEGQPHETQYF; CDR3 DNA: TGCAGCGTTGAAGGGCAGCCTCACGAGACCCAGTACTTC
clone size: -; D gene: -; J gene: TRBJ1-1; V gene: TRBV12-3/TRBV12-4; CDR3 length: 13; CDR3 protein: CASSFASSTEAFF; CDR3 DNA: TGTGCCAGCAGTTTCGCGTCCAGCACTGAAGCTTTCTTT
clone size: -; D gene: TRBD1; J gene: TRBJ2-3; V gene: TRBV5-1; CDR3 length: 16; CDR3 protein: CASSSTTGQGTDTQYF; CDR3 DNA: TGCGCCAGCAGCTCGACCACGGGACAGGGCACAGATACGCAGTATTTT
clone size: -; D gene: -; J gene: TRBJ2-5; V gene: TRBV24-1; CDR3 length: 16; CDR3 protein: CATSDPRDSRRETQYF; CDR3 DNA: TGTGCCACCAGTGACCCAAGAGACTCCCGACGGGAGACCCAGTACTTC
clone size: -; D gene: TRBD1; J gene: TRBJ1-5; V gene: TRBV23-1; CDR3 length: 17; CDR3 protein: CASSQWPGTGEYQPQHF; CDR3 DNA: TGCGCCAGCAGTCAATGGCCGGGGACAGGGGAGTATCAGCCCCAGCATTTT
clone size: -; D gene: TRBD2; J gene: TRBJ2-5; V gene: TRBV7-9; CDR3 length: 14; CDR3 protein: CASSYGGVQGTQYF; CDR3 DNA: TGTGCCAGCAGTTACGGGGGGGTCCAAGGGACCCAGTACTTC
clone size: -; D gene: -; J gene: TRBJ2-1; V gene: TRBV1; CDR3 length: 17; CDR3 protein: CTSSPDSGRAPYNEQFF; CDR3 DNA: TGCACCAGCAGCCCAGATAGCGGGAGGGCCCCCTACAATGAGCAGTTCTTC
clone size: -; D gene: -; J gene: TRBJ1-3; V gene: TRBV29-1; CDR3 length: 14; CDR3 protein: CSAGGRQAGNTIYF; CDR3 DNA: TGCAGCGCCGGAGGTCGACAGGCTGGAAACACCATATATTTT
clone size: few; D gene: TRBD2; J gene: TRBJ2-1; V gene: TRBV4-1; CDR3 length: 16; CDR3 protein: CASSPMRREGRNEQFF; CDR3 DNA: TGCGCCAGCAGCCCCATGAGGCGGGAGGGCAGGAATGAGCAGTTCTTC
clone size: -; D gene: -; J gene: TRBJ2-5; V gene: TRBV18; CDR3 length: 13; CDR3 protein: CASSNGQQETQYF; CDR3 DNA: TGTGCCAGCTCAAACGGACAGCAAGAGACCCAGTACTTC
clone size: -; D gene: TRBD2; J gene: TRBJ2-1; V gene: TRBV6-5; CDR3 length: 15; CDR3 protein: CASSYGTSGVNEQFF; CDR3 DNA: TGTGCCAGCAGTTATGGGACTAGCGGGGTAAATGAGCAGTTCTTC
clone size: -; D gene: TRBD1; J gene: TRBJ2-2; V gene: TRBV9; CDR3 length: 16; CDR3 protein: CASSVGGQGLIGELFF; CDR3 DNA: TGTGCCAGCAGCGTAGGGGGACAGGGGCTTATCGGGGAGCTGTTTTTT
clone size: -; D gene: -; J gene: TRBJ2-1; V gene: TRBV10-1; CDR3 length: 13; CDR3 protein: CASSERSVDEQFF; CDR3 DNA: TGCGCCAGCAGTGAAAGGTCAGTGGATGAGCAGTTCTTC
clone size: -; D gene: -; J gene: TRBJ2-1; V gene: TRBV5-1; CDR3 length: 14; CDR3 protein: CASSLGGPEDEQFF; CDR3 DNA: TGCGCCAGCAGCTTGGGTGGGCCCGAGGATGAGCAGTTCTTC
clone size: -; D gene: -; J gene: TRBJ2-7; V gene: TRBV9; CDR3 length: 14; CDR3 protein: CASSVGGVGAEQYF; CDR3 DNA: TGTGCCAGCAGCGTAGGAGGGGTTGGGGCAGAGCAGTACTTC
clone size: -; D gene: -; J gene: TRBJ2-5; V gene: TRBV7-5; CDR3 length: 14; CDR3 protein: CARRGEGLGETQYF; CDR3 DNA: TGTGCCAGAAGGGGAGAGGGTCTAGGGGAGACCCAGTACTTC
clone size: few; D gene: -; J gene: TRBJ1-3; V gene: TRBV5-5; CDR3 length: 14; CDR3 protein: CASSWQGSGNTIYF; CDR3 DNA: TGTGCCAGCAGCTGGCAGGGGTCTGGAAACACCATATATTTT
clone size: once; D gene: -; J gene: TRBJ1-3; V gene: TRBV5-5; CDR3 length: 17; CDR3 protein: CASSLVMGGSSGNTIYF; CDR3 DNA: TGTGCCAGCAGCTTGGTCATGGGGGGCTCCTCTGGAAACACCATATATTTT
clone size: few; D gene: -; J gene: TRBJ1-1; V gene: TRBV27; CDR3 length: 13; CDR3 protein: CASSFGRSTEAFF; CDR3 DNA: TGTGCCAGCAGTTTCGGACGGAGCACTGAAGCTTTCTTT
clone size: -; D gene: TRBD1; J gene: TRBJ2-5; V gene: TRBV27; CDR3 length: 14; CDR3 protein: CASSPTGGGETQYF; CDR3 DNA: TGTGCCAGCAGTCCCACAGGGGGCGGGGAGACCCAGTACTTC
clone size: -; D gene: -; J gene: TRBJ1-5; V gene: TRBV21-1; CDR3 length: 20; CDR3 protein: CASSKGSLGLGQGFNQPQHF; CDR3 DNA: TGTGCCAGCAGCAAAGGAAGTCTAGGACTGGGACAGGGGTTCAATCAGCCCCAGCATTTT
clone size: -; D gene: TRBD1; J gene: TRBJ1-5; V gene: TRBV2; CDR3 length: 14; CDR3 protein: CASSSRQGGQPQHF; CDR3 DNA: TGTGCCAGCAGTTCCAGACAGGGAGGTCAGCCCCAGCATTTT
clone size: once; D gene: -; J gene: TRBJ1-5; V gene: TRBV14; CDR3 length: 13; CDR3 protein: CASSHVSNQPQHF; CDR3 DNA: TGTGCCAGCAGCCATGTTAGCAATCAGCCCCAGCATTTT
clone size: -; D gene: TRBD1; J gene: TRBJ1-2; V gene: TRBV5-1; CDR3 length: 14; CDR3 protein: CASSLGATGVGYTF; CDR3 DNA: TGCGCCAGCAGCTTGGGAGCCACAGGGGTCGGCTACACCTTC
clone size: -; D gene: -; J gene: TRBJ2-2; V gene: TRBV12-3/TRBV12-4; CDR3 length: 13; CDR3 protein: CATSGRGTGELFF; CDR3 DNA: TGTGCCACCTCAGGGAGGGGGACCGGGGAGCTGTTTTTT
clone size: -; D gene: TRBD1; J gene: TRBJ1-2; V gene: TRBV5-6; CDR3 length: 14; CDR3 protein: CASSYDRGRLGYTF; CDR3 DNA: TGTGCCAGCAGCTACGACAGGGGCCGCCTAGGCTACACCTTC
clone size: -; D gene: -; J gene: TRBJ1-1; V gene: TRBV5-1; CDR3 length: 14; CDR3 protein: CASSRRDIVRGAFF; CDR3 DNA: TGCGCCAGCAGCCGAAGGGATATTGTCCGGGGAGCTTTCTTT
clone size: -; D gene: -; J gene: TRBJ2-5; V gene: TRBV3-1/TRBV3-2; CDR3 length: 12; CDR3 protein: CASSATEETQYF; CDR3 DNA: TGTGCCAGCAGCGCGACGGAAGAGACCCAGTACTTC
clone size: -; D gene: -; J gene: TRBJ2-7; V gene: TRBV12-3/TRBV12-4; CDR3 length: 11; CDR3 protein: CASSLHYEQYF; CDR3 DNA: TGTGCCAGCAGTCTCCACTACGAGCAGTACTTC
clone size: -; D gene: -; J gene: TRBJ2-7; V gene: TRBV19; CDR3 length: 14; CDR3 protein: CASSRETGLYEQYF; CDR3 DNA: TGTGCCAGTAGTCGGGAGACAGGCCTCTACGAGCAGTACTTC
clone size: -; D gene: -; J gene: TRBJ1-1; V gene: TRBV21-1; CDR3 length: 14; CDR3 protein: CASRGGRPHTEAFF; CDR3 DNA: TGTGCCAGCAGGGGGGGTCGTCCACACACTGAAGCTTTCTTT
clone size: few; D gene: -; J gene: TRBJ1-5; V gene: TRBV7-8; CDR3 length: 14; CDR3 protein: CASRLGASNQPQHF; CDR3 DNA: TGTGCCAGCAGACTGGGGGCCAGCAATCAGCCCCAGCATTTT
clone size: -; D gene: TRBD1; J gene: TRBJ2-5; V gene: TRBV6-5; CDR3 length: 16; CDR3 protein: CASSYGQGTLQETQYF; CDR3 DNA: TGTGCCAGCAGTTACGGACAGGGGACCCTCCAAGAGACCCAGTACTTC
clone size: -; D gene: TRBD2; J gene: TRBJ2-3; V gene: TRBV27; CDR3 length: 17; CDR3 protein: CASRPVGGRPGTDTQYF; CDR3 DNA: TGTGCCAGCAGACCGGTGGGGGGGAGGCCCGGCACAGATACGCAGTATTTT
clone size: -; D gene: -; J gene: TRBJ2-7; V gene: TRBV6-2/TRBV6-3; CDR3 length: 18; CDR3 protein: CASSYSITSWTFSYEQYF; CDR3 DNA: TGTGCCAGCAGTTACTCCATTACCTCCTGGACATTTTCCTACGAGCAGTACTTC
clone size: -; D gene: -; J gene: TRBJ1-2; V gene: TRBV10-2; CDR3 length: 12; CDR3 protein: CASSETAYGYTF; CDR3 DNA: TGCGCCAGCAGTGAGACAGCCTATGGCTACACCTTC
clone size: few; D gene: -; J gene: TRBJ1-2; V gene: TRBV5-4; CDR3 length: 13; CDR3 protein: CASRVDSDYGYTF; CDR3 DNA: TGTGCCAGCAGGGTTGACAGCGACTATGGCTACACCTTC
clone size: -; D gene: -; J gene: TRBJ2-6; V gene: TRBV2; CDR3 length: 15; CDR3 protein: CASSEGLSGANVLTF; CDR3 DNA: TGTGCCAGCAGTGAAGGGCTATCTGGGGCCAACGTCCTGACTTTC
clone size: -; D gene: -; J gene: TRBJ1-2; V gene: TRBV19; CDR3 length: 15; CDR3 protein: CASSIDQVANYGYTF; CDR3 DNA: TGTGCCAGTAGTATAGATCAGGTGGCTAACTATGGCTACACCTTC
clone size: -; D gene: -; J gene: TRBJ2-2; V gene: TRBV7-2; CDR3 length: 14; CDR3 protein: CASSLLTNTGELFF; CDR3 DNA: TGTGCCAGCAGCTTATTGACGAACACCGGGGAGCTGTTTTTT
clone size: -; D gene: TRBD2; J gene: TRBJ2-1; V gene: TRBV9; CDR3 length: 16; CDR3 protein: CASSALSGSSYNEQFF; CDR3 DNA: TGTGCCAGCAGCGCCCTTAGCGGGAGCTCCTACAATGAGCAGTTCTTC
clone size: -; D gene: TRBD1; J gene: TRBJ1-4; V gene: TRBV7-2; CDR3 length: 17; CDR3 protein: CASSLGQGITMNEKLFF; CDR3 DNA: TGTGCCAGCAGCCTGGGACAGGGGATAACGATGAATGAAAAACTGTTTTTT
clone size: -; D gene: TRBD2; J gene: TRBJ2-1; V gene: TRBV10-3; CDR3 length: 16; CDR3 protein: CAISGTSGRALGEQFF; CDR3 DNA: TGTGCCATCAGTGGGACTAGCGGGAGGGCATTAGGTGAGCAGTTCTTC